This TCR beta chain stems from a study of tissue T cells after allogeneic stem cell transplantation. Study-level findings and limits: TCR repertoires tracked anatomic similarity, regardless of disease or transplant status. Only a limited share of tissue TCRs appeared in blood or spleen. Shared clones across patients were few; motif clustering revealed tissue-specific shared signatures.

Germline assignment: CDR1 SGDLS and CDR2 YYNGEE. Trimming took 0 bases from V and 5 from J; bases not matched to a gene: 5. CDR3 size: 15 residues. Here immunoSEQ multiplex PCR was the method, and the copy in TCRdb shows in-frame clones only, minus some. This table holds around 5,300 clones, nearly 70% found once. This clone showed up just a few times. The antigen is not known. Comparators without hematopoietic cell transplant had other cancers, at least five gastrointestinal samples, and no known gastrointestinal disease. This rearrangement joins TRBV9 to TRBJ1-3; 7 nucleotides align to TRBD1. The receptor's source is a female donor over 55 with lung cancer. Here the sequenced sample was tissue from the colon, taken at autopsy. The CDR3 region is CASSVESQGRNTIYF. The CDR3 DNA reads TGTGCCAGCAGCGTAGAATCACAGGGGAGAAACACCATATATTTT.